The source of this T cell receptor beta chain is a study of blood T cells in healthy people across ages. The V and J ends lost 1 base and 5 bases respectively, with 10 bases between them. The germline V gene encodes CDR1 SGHVS and CDR2 FNYEAQ. CDR3 length: 14 amino acids. Primers used in a second PCR of roughly 6 to 11 cycles were a sample-barcoded 5' primer and a J-beta primer mix. MiXCR, run by TCRdb on the 5' RACE reads, gives a single entry per CDR3 protein. The sample gives 920,000 or so distinct CDR3 sequences, roughly 45% of which show up once; about 19% is in the top ten. Each sample used at least 6.5 million PBMCs.

The chain links TRBV7-6 to TRBJ2-3; maybe TRBD2 (5 bases). This clonotype was obtained from a woman in her sixties or seventies in good health. The specimen sequenced was blood. CDR3 sequence: CASSLGRAIDTQYF. In DNA, the CDR3 is TGTGCCAGCAGCTTAGGGCGGGCCATAGATACGCAGTATTTT.